These 18 T cell receptor beta chains were all obtained from the same sample, sequenced in a study of shared clonotypes between healthy human individuals. Data came from immunoSEQ multiplex PCR; TCRdb stores just in-frame clones and leaves some out. In the table there are millions of clones, just over 90% of which are singletons. The sequencing sample was made of naive CD4+ T cells sorted from blood. Subset here: CD45RA+ positively selected. The receptor set was obtained from a man younger than 35 in good health.

The V gene is TRBV2, the J gene TRBJ1-2; D remains ambiguous. Trimming cost V 8 bases and J 2 bases, with 15 bases left between them. Germline values: CDR1 SNHLY, CDR2 FYNNEI. This CDR3 is 14 amino acids long. CDR3 amino acids: CASWNYRENYGYTF. The CDR3 DNA sequence: TGTGCCAGCTGGAACTACCGGGAGAACTATGGCTACACCTTC. The entire variable domain, with the rest obtained from reference TRBV2 and TRBJ1-2, is as follows: EPEVTQTPSHQVTQMGQEVILRCVPISNHLYFYWYRQILGQKVEFLVSFYNNEISEKSEIFDDQFSVERPDGSNFTLKIRSTKLEDSAMYFCASWNYRENYGYTFGSGTRLTVV.

The V gene is TRBV29-1, the J gene TRBJ2-5; D tentatively reads TRBD1 or TRBD2 (6 bases each). Trimming took 4 bases from V and 2 from J, leaving 11 bases between them. The CDR3 loop spans 13 amino acids. Per the germline V gene, CDR1 is SQVTM and CDR2 is ANQGSEA. CDR3 sequence reads: CSVVRGPQETQYF. The CDR3 DNA reads as TGCAGCGTTGTCCGGGGGCCTCAAGAGACCCAGTACTTC.

This rearrangement joins TRBV6-1 to TRBJ1-5; D uncertain. The CDR3 loop spans 16 amino acids. V lost 2 bases and J 0 bases, leaving 11 bases between the germline ends. Germline values: CDR1 MNHNS, CDR2 SASEGT. Here the CDR3 reads CASSEWGVDSNQPQHF. The CDR3, as DNA: TGTGCCAGCAGTGAATGGGGTGTGGATAGCAATCAGCCCCAGCATTTT.

The V call is TRBV5-1, the J call TRBJ2-7; maybe TRBD1 (5 bases). Germline lookup yields CDR1 SGHRS and CDR2 YFSETQ. V lost 2 bases to trimming and J lost 5 bases, with 8 bases between them. The CDR3 runs 12 residues. The CDR3 protein is CASSFSGNEQYF. The CDR3 DNA reads as TGCGCCAGCAGCTTTTCAGGGAACGAGCAGTACTTC.

This chain joins TRBV5-1 and TRBJ2-7, with 8 bases fitting TRBD1. Germline V CDR1 and CDR2: SGHRS, YFSETQ. The CDR3 totals 14 residues. The trim removed 3 bases at V and 7 bases at J, leaving 9 bases unmatched. The CDR3 DNA reads as TGCGCCAGCAGCTCGACAGGGGAAACGGGGGAGCAGTACTTC. Amino acid sequence: CASSSTGETGEQYF.

The genes are TRBV6-5 and TRBJ1-2; D is uncertain. Deletions cut 6 bases from V and 4 bases from J, with 15 bases between. The CDR3 length is 14 residues. Germline V gene sequence: CDR1 MNHEY, CDR2 SVGAGI. CDR3 sequence reads: CASSRSRSFYGYTF. The CDR3 DNA follows: TGTGCCAGCAGCCGCAGTCGCAGTTTCTATGGCTACACCTTC.

The chain uses TRBV10-3 and TRBJ1-3; no definite D call. The V end lost 6 bases, the J end lost 4 bases, and 4 bases lay between the germline ends. The CDR3 extends over 11 amino acids. CDR1 ENHRY and CDR2 SYGVKD come from the germline V gene. CDR3 protein: CAIRAGNTIYF. CDR3 nucleotide sequence: TGTGCCATCAGGGCAGGAAACACCATATATTTT.

This chain uses TRBV19 with TRBJ2-2, with a possible D match to TRBD1 (6 bases). Germline CDR1 is LNHDA and CDR2 is SQIVND (reference sequence). The CDR3 extends over 15 amino acids. V was trimmed by 6 bases and J by 5 bases, leaving 16 bases between them. Here the CDR3 reads CASRNTGFGTGELFF. The CDR3 DNA follows: TGTGCCAGTAGAAATACAGGGTTTGGGACCGGGGAGCTGTTTTTT.

The chain links TRBV28 to TRBJ1-1; possibly TRBD1 for D (6 bases). Trimming stripped 5 bases from V and 1 base from J, with 23 bases between. Germline CDR1 MDHEN, CDR2 SYDVKM. CDR3 length: 18 amino acids. The CDR3 is CASSPLIFTGNGNTEAFF. The CDR3, as DNA: TGTGCCAGCAGTCCACTAATTTTCACAGGGAACGGGAACACTGAAGCTTTCTTT. The full variable domain, in which reference TRBV28 and TRBJ1-1 provide the parts outside the CDR3, is DVKVTQSSRYLVKRTGEKVFLECVQDMDHENMFWYRQDPGLGLRLIYFSYDVKMKEKGDIPEGYSVSREKKERFSLILESASTNQTSMYLCASSPLIFTGNGNTEAFFGQGTRLTVV.

The chain joins TRBV27 to TRBJ1-1, with 8 bases matching TRBD1. The CDR3 runs to 15 residues. CDR1 is MNHEY and CDR2 is SMNVEV in the germline V gene (reference sequence). The trim removed 1 base at V and 1 base at J, leaving 2 bases unmatched. The CDR3 loop is CASSLYGTGNTEAFF. In DNA form, the CDR3 reads TGTGCCAGCAGTTTATACGGGACAGGGAACACTGAAGCTTTCTTT.

V gene TRBV19 combines with J gene TRBJ1-1; D not certain. Germline CDR1 is LNHDA and CDR2 is SQIVND (reference sequence). V dropped 5 bases and J dropped 5 bases, with 12 bases sitting between them. This CDR3 has 13 amino acids. CDR3 coding DNA: TGTGCCAGTAGTTCCGTTCCGGGAACTGAAGCTTTCTTT. Translating it yields CASSSVPGTEAFF. The full variable domain, completed using reference TRBV19 and TRBJ1-1, is DGGITQSPKYLFRKEGQNVTLSCEQNLNHDAMYWYRQDPGQGLRLIYYSQIVNDFQKGDIAEGYSVSREKKESFPLTVTSAQKNPTAFYLCASSSVPGTEAFFGQGTRLTVV.

The J gene is TRBJ2-5, the V gene TRBV11-2, with D tentatively TRBD1 (8 bases). The CDR3 covers 14 residues. Germline-derived CDR1 and CDR2 are SGHAT and FQNNGV. V was pared by 4 bases and J by 7 bases, with 16 bases between. The CDR3 is CASSYTGGGGTQYF. DNA for the CDR3: TGTGCCAGCAGCTACACAGGGGGGGGAGGGACCCAGTACTTC.

The J gene is TRBJ1-4, the V gene TRBV7-2; D possibly corresponds to TRBD1 (6 bases). Between the trimmed V and J ends, which lost 3 bases and 0 bases, there was a span of 11 bases. The CDR3 has 16 residues. The germline V gene has CDR1 SGHTA and CDR2 FQGNSA. As DNA, the CDR3 is TGTGCCAGCAGCTTCGGACAGCCTTCAACTAATGAAAAACTGTTTTTT. It is translated as CASSFGQPSTNEKLFF. Based on the CDR3 plus reference TRBV7-2 and TRBJ1-4, the full variable domain is GAGVSQSPSNKVTEKGKDVELRCDPISGHTALYWYRQSLGQGLEFLIYFQGNSAPDKSGLPSDRFSAERTGGSVSTLTIQRTQQEDSAVYLCASSFGQPSTNEKLFFGSGTQLSVL.

The genes are TRBV6-5 and TRBJ1-1; no reliable D call. Trimming stripped 5 bases from V and 8 bases from J, with 9 bases between. The CDR3 spans 11 residues. Germline V gives CDR1 MNHEY, CDR2 SVGAGI. The DNA for the CDR3 is TGTGCCAGCAGTGCTCAAAGGGAAGCTTTCTTT. Protein: CASSAQREAFF.

The chain couples TRBV6-5 to TRBJ1-1; TRBD1 might be the D (5 bases). Deletions cut 2 bases from V and 6 bases from J, with 13 bases between. The CDR3 sequence is 14 residues long. Germline V lookup: CDR1 MNHEY, CDR2 SVGAGI. The CDR3 is CASSYEAGRAEAFF. For the CDR3, the DNA is TGTGCCAGCAGTTACGAGGCGGGGCGCGCTGAAGCTTTCTTT.

The rearrangement joins TRBV18 to TRBJ2-1, with D uncertain. The CDR3 has 14 amino acids. From germline, CDR1 is KGHSH and CDR2 LQKENI. Trimming removed 3 bases at V and 6 bases at J, with 12 bases between. The chain's CDR3 is CASSPQVFLNEQFF. Written as DNA, the CDR3 is TGTGCCAGCTCACCCCAAGTATTCCTCAATGAGCAGTTCTTC.

The V gene is TRBV7-6, the J gene TRBJ2-7; D call uncertain. Trimming took 3 bases from V and 3 from J, leaving 6 bases between them. This CDR3 is built from 12 residues. The germline V gene encodes CDR1 SGHVS and CDR2 FNYEAQ. CDR3 sequence (DNA): TGTGCCAGCAGCTTTGAGATCTACGAGCAGTACTTC. Translated, it gives CASSFEIYEQYF.

The rearrangement links TRBV29-1 to TRBJ2-3; 8 bases are shared with TRBD2. The CDR3 is made up of 15 amino acids. The V and J ends lost 5 bases and 3 bases, in that order; junction bases with no gene match: 10. Germline loops: CDR1 SQVTM, CDR2 ANQGSEA. The CDR3: CSVTGGPGGTDTQYF. CDR3 bases: TGCAGCGTTACGGGGGGGCCTGGTGGGACAGATACGCAGTATTTT.